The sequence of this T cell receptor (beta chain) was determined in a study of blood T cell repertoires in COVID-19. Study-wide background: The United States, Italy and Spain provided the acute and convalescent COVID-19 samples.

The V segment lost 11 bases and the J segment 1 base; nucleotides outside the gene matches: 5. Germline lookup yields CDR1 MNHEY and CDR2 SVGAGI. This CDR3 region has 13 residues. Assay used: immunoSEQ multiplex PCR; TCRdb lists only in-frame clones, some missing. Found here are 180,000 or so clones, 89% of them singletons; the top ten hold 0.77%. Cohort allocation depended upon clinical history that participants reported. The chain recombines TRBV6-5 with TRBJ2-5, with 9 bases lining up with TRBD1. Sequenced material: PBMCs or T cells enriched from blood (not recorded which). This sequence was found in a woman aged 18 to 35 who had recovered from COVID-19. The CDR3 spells CAVTQGAQETQYF. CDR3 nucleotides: TGTGCCGTTACACAGGGGGCCCAAGAGACCCAGTACTTC.